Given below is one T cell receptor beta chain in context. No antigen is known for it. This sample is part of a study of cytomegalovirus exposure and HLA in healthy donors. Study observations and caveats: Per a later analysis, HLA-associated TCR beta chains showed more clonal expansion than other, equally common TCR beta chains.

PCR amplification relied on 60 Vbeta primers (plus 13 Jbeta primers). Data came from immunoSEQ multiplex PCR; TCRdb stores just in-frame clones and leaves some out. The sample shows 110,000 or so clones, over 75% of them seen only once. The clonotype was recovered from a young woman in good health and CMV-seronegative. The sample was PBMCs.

CDR3 region: CASSHHRQGSYGYTF. CDR3 DNA: TGCGCCAGCAGCCACCACCGACAGGGAAGCTATGGCTACACCTTC. The genes are TRBV4-1 and TRBJ1-2; 7 bases line up with TRBD1. Germline assignment: CDR1 MGHRA and CDR2 YSYEKL. Germline trimming cut 3 bases from V and 4 bases from J; bases unmatched to any gene: 8. The CDR3 spans 15 residues.